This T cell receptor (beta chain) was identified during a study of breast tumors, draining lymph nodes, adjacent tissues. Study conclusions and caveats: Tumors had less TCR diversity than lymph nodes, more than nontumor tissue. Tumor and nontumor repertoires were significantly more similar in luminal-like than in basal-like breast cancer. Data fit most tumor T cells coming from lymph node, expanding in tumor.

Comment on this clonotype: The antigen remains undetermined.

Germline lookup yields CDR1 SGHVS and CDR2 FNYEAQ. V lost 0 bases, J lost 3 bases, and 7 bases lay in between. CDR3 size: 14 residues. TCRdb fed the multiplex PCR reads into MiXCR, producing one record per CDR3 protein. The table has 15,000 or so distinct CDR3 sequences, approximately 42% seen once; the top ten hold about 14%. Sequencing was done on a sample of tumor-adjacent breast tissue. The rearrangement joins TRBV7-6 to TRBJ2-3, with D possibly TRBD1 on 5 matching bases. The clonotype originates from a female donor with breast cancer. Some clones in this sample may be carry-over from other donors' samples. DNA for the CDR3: TGTGCCAGCAGCTTAGCGGGGCCGACAGATACGCAGTATTTT. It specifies CASSLAGPTDTQYF.